The 21 T cell receptor beta chains below come from one sample, sequenced in a study of blood T cell repertoires in COVID-19. This table comes from immunoSEQ multiplex PCR, and its TCRdb copy is limited to in-frame clones, with some not included. The top ten hold over 25% of the sample, which has 30,000 or so clones, 70% to 90% seen once. Sequencing used peripheral blood. These receptors came from a human donor in a cohort sampled during active COVID-19.

This clone was detected once. The chain carries TRBV7-3 and TRBJ2-1; possible D gene TRBD1, 6 bases. V was shortened by 3 bases and J by 8 bases, with 23 bases between the two germline ends. The CDR3 covers 17 residues. Germline loops: CDR1 SGHTA, CDR2 FQGTGA. The CDR3 region has the DNA TGTGCCAGCAGCTTGAGGGGGACACAATGGGGTCACGATGAGCAGTTCTTC. It specifies CASSLRGTQWGHDEQFF.

The chain combines TRBV6-1 with TRBJ1-5; D perhaps matches TRBD1 (5 bases). V dropped 1 base and J dropped 5 bases, with 9 bases sitting between them. CDR3 length equals 14 residues. Germline lookup yields CDR1 MNHNS and CDR2 SASEGT. In DNA form, the CDR3 reads TGTGCCAGCAGTGAAGTGGACAAGTATCAGCCCCAGCATTTT. This translates into CASSEVDKYQPQHF.

This rearrangement joins TRBV18 to TRBJ1-2, with 9 nucleotides matching TRBD1. V gave up 6 bases and J gave up 4 bases; unmatched junction bases: 6. The germline V gene encodes CDR1 KGHSH and CDR2 LQKENI. The CDR3 is 14 amino acids. The CDR3 DNA reads as TGTGCCAGCTCGGGAGGACAGGGGTTCTATGGCTACACCTTC. It specifies CASSGGQGFYGYTF.

This chain joins TRBV9 and TRBJ2-5, with D maybe TRBD1 (6 bases). Trimming shortened V by 3 bases and J by 2 bases, and 14 bases separated the two germline ends. There are 15 residues in the CDR3. Germline V lookup: CDR1 SGDLS, CDR2 YYNGEE. Here the CDR3 reads CASSAQQGRQETQYF. In DNA form, the CDR3 reads TGTGCCAGCAGCGCACAACAGGGTAGGCAAGAGACCCAGTACTTC. Filled out from reference TRBV9 and TRBJ2-5, the complete variable domain reads DSGVTQTPKHLITATGQRVTLRCSPRSGDLSVYWYQQSLDQGLQFLIQYYNGEERAKGNILERFSAQQFPDLHSELNLSSLELGDSALYFCASSAQQGRQETQYFGPGTRLLVL.

The V gene is TRBV10-2, the J gene TRBJ2-2, with 12 bases aligning to TRBD2. The V gene end was trimmed by 4 bases and the J gene end by 1 base; junction bases not matched to a gene: 1. The CDR3 is 16 amino acids. Germline CDR1 reads WSHSY; CDR2 reads SAAADI. CDR3 sequence (DNA): TGCGCCAGCAGTGTGACTAGCGGGGGGAACACCGGGGAGCTGTTTTTT. This translates into CASSVTSGGNTGELFF.

The chain employs TRBV9 and TRBJ1-2, with 9 bases aligning to TRBD1. Trimming cost V 3 bases and J 1 base; bases outside gene matches: 7. This CDR3 is 16 amino acids long. Germline V gene data show CDR1 as SGDLS and CDR2 as YYNGEE. In DNA, the CDR3 is TGTGCCAGCAGCGCGGACAGGGGCCGCGGTAACTATGGCTACACCTTC. Translated: CASSADRGRGNYGYTF.

This chain connects TRBV28 to TRBJ1-4, with 8 nucleotides matching TRBD1. CDR1 is MDHEN, CDR2 SYDVKM, per germline. The CDR3 covers 16 residues. V dropped 4 bases and J dropped 7; count of bases not matched to a gene: 11. The CDR3 region is CASSSSRTGTGEKLFF. CDR3 in DNA: TGTGCCAGCAGTTCCTCGCGGACAGGGACCGGTGAAAAACTGTTTTTT.

Turning to this clone: The sample has other DNA sequences that encode this CDR3 too. The V and J genes are TRBV7-3 and TRBJ2-1; the match to TRBD2 covers 9 bases. CDR3 length equals 19 residues. V was pared by 1 base and J by 0 bases, with 10 bases of the junction left unmatched. In germline, CDR1 is SGHTA, CDR2 FQGTGA. CDR3 in amino acids: CASSLRRAGGPSSYNEQFF. The CDR3, as DNA: TGTGCCAGCAGCTTAAGGAGGGCGGGGGGGCCGAGCTCCTACAATGAGCAGTTCTTC. Supplemented by reference TRBV7-3 and TRBJ2-1, the full variable domain reads GAGVSQTPSNKVTEKGKYVELRCDPISGHTALYWYRQSLGQGPEFLIYFQGTGAADDSGLPNDRFFAVRPEGSVSTLKIQRTERGDSAVYLCASSLRRAGGPSSYNEQFFGPGTRLTVL.

V usage is TRBV7-2 and J usage is TRBJ1-1, with D maybe TRBD1 (5 bases). The V and J ends lost 7 bases and 4 bases respectively, with 13 bases between them. The CDR3 is 13 residues long. Germline loops: CDR1 SGHTA, CDR2 FQGNSA. This CDR3 is CASITPTVTEAFF. The DNA of the CDR3 is TGTGCCAGCATCACACCGACAGTCACTGAAGCTTTCTTT.

The chain has TRBV2 and TRBJ2-7, with TRBD1 as a possible D gene (6 bases). Per germline, CDR1 SNHLY and CDR2 FYNNEI. The V end was cut by 4 bases, the J end by 11 bases, with 18 bases between. The CDR3 spans 13 residues. The CDR3 loop is CASSATGILEKYF. The CDR3 bases are TGTGCCAGCAGTGCTACAGGGATTCTGGAGAAGTACTTC.

The rearrangement joins TRBV5-6 to TRBJ2-7, with 12 bases identical to TRBD1. Germline assignment: CDR1 SGHDT and CDR2 YYEEEE. With V trimmed by 3 bases and J by 7 bases, 11 bases remained unmatched. The CDR3 runs to 16 residues. The CDR3 region has the DNA TGTGCCAGCAGCTGGGGACCCGGGACAGGGGGCTGGGAGCAGTACTTC. Its translation is CASSWGPGTGGWEQYF.

This chain uses TRBV7-9 with TRBJ2-5; 9 bases agree with TRBD2. This CDR3 contains 16 residues. V was clipped by 1 base and J by 4 bases; unmatched bases: 7. CDR1 is SEHNR, CDR2 FQNEAQ, per germline (reference sequence). Here the CDR3 reads CASSLVGGGAVETQYF. The CDR3 DNA is TGTGCCAGCAGCTTAGTGGGCGGGGGGGCCGTAGAGACCCAGTACTTC. Looking up the rest from reference TRBV7-9 and TRBJ2-5 gives the full variable domain: DTGVSQNPRHKITKRGQNVTFRCDPISEHNRLYWYRQTLGQGPEFLTYFQNEAQLEKSRLLSDRFSAERPKGSFSTLEIQRTEQGDSAMYLCASSLVGGGAVETQYFGPGTRLLVL.

This clone was seen just once. The gene calls are TRBV19 and TRBJ2-3; the match to TRBD1 covers 7 bases. CDR1 LNHDA and CDR2 SQIVND come from the germline V gene (reference sequence). The CDR3 runs to 12 residues. The J segment lost 7 bases and the V segment lost 4 bases, leaving 2 bases of the junction unmatched. CDR3 sequence: CASSRDRNTQYF. In DNA, the CDR3 is TGTGCCAGTAGTAGGGACAGAAATACGCAGTATTTT.

The V gene is TRBV11-3, the J gene TRBJ2-1; 7 positions agree with TRBD2. The CDR3 has 15 amino acids. The V gene's germline CDR1 is SGHNT and CDR2 YENEEA. V shed 6 bases and J 5 bases; nucleotides not matched to a gene: 10. CDR3 bases: TGTGCCAGCAGTCTCTGGGGGGGTACGAACAATGAGCAGTTCTTC. Amino acids: CASSLWGGTNNEQFF.

The V gene is TRBV7-9, the J gene TRBJ2-7; 12 nucleotides agree with TRBD1. This CDR3 spans 16 amino acids. Germline trimming cut 1 base from V and 4 bases from J; bases unmatched to any gene: 5. Germline CDR1 is SEHNR and CDR2 is FQNEAQ (reference sequence). The CDR3 spells CASSLGGTGGKYEQYF. The DNA for the CDR3 is TGTGCCAGCAGCTTAGGTGGGACAGGGGGCAAATACGAGCAGTACTTC. Supplemented by reference TRBV7-9 and TRBJ2-7, the full variable domain reads DTGVSQNPRHKITKRGQNVTFRCDPISEHNRLYWYRQTLGQGPEFLTYFQNEAQLEKSRLLSDRFSAERPKGSFSTLEIQRTEQGDSAMYLCASSLGGTGGKYEQYFGPGTRLTVT.

The chain joins TRBV15 to TRBJ1-1; weak D call: TRBD1 (6 bases). V shed 2 bases and J shed 1 base, with 8 bases lying between them. Germline V CDR1 and CDR2: LNHNV, YYDKDF (reference sequence). The CDR3 is 14 residues long. The CDR3 sequence is CATSRSRGNTEAFF. The CDR3 DNA follows: TGTGCCACCAGCAGATCCAGGGGGAACACTGAAGCTTTCTTT.

Here the CDR3 reads CASSGYRGKAPNEQFF. CDR3 DNA sequence: TGTGCCAGCAGTGGGTACAGGGGCAAAGCCCCCAATGAGCAGTTCTTC. The rearrangement uses TRBV25-1 and TRBJ2-1, with 7 bases matching TRBD1. The CDR3 spans 16 residues. V gave up 4 bases and J gave up 6 bases; unmatched junction bases: 12. CDR1 is MGHDK, CDR2 SYGVNS, per germline.

The J gene is TRBJ2-7, the V gene TRBV7-2; 8 nucleotides align to TRBD1. With V trimmed by 1 base and J by 7 bases, 3 bases remained unmatched. Germline CDR1 and CDR2: SGHTA and FQGNSA. The CDR3 totals 13 residues. CDR3 sequence reads: CASSLDRGWEQYF. DNA for the CDR3: TGTGCCAGCAGCTTAGACAGGGGGTGGGAGCAGTACTTC.

This chain connects TRBV7-2 to TRBJ2-7; 9 nucleotides align to TRBD2. The CDR3 is 14 amino acids. The junction had 1 base not matched to a gene; V was cut back by 1 base and J by 3 bases. Germline V lookup: CDR1 SGHTA, CDR2 FQGNSA. CDR3 DNA sequence: TGTGCCAGCAGCTTAGGGCGGGGGGGCTACGAGCAGTACTTC. This codes for CASSLGRGGYEQYF.

This clone appeared once. This chain connects TRBV5-4 to TRBJ1-4; a weak D match, TRBD1 (6 bases). The CDR3 contains 17 residues. Trimming took off 0 bases at V and 10 bases at J, with 22 bases between the two ends. Germline CDR1 is SGHNT and CDR2 is YYREEE (reference sequence). This CDR3 reads CASSLAGDYGTKGKLFF. CDR3 sequence (DNA): TGTGCCAGCAGCTTGGCGGGGGACTACGGGACAAAGGGAAAACTGTTTTTT.

The chain joins TRBV5-6 to TRBJ2-1, with D tentatively TRBD2 (7 bases). The CDR3 runs 17 residues. Trimming left V 5 bases short and J 0 bases short, with 18 bases between. Germline loops: CDR1 SGHDT, CDR2 YYEEEE. The CDR3 sequence: CASSQAGATGSYNEQFF. The CDR3 DNA reads as TGTGCCAGCAGTCAGGCGGGGGCCACTGGCTCCTACAATGAGCAGTTCTTC.